This TCR beta chain comes out of a study of post-analysis software for immune sequencing data. This CDR3 region has 16 residues. CDR1 and CDR2 from the germline V gene are MGHRA and YSYEKL. Overall study results and limits: The study found significantly lower normalized Chao1 diversity in multiple sclerosis patients than in controls. Comparison of patients with controls showed a handful of TRBV segments more frequent in patients, TRBV5-6, TRBV5-1 and TRBV20-1 among them.

On this clonotype itself: Its matching antigen is unknown. A junction boundary mismatches the germline segment, possibly from a read error.

cDNA libraries for TCR beta contained unique molecular identifiers. A single record per CDR3 protein comes from TCRdb applying MiXCR to the PCR reads. The sample yields about 760,000 distinct CDR3 sequences, around 27% seen once. The receptor comes from a girl under 18 with multiple sclerosis. The sample taken for sequencing was blood. This chain joins TRBV4-1 and TRBJ2-1; the match to TRBD2 covers 7 bases. The CDR3 DNA follows: TGCGTCAGCAGCCAAGAATCGAGCGGGGCCTACAATGAGCAGTTCTTC. This encodes CVSSQESSGAYNEQFF.